This TCR beta chain was recorded in a study of CD8 T cells in ankylosing spondylitis. TCRdb re-derived calls from the 5' RACE reads in MiXCR, one entry per CDR3 protein. This table holds tens of thousands of distinct CDR3 sequences, less than 20% found once. CDR3 length equals 12 residues. Germline-derived CDR1 and CDR2 are DFQATT and SNEGSKA (reference sequence). V dropped 6 bases and J dropped 9 bases, with 15 bases sitting between them. This chain joins TRBV20-1 and TRBJ2-4; D may be TRBD2 (6 bases). Sequencing used blood. This clonotype was obtained from a male donor with ankylosing spondylitis or in good health (not recorded which). CDR3 residues: CSAGLQTGIQYF. The CDR3 bases are TGCAGTGCGGGACTCCAGACGGGCATTCAGTACTTC.